This is a list of T cell receptor beta chains from one sample in a study of response to subunit inactivated influenza vaccine. TCRdb itself ran the RT-PCR reads through MiXCR, one entry per CDR3 protein. The data hold 180,000 or so distinct CDR3 sequences, with about an eighth observed a single time. These data were likewise used in another study, on T cells expressing NK-cell markers.

The input for sequencing was CD8+ T cells sorted from PBMCs, taken 11 to 12 days after vaccination. Every receptor here comes from a man aged 50-59 years who received an inactivated influenza vaccine. Both conserved end residues are part of each CDR3. Fields, in order: clone size, D gene, J gene, V gene, CDR3 protein, CDR3 DNA. D genes are given only for firm matches. Clone size is given for some rows only: seen once, a few or many times, or a class if the clone is expanded.

clone_size: -
d_call: -
j_call: TRBJ2-3
v_call: TRBV14
cdr3_aa: CASSQDQGSTDTQYF
cdr3_nt: TGTGCCAGCAGCCAAGATCAGGGAAGCACAGATACGCAGTATTTT

clone_size: -
d_call: -
j_call: TRBJ2-1
v_call: TRBV29-1
cdr3_aa: CSVTETAYLVEQFF
cdr3_nt: TGCAGCGTCACCGAGACAGCTTACCTAGTGGAGCAGTTCTTC

clone_size: few
d_call: -
j_call: TRBJ1-1
v_call: TRBV6-5
cdr3_aa: CASSYGAVMNTEAFF
cdr3_nt: TGTGCCAGCAGTTACGGGGCAGTTATGAACACTGAAGCTTTCTTT

clone_size: many
d_call: TRBD1
j_call: TRBJ1-1
v_call: TRBV12-3/TRBV12-4
cdr3_aa: CASSATDRGKGFF
cdr3_nt: TGTGCCAGCAGTGCGACCGACAGGGGCAAAGGTTTCTTT

clone_size: -
d_call: TRBD1
j_call: TRBJ2-1
v_call: TRBV4-1
cdr3_aa: CASSQEGGPYNEQFF
cdr3_nt: TGCGCCAGCAGCCAAGAAGGGGGCCCTTACAATGAGCAGTTCTTC

clone_size: many
d_call: -
j_call: TRBJ1-3
v_call: TRBV29-1
cdr3_aa: CSVDWTGSGNTIYF
cdr3_nt: TGCAGCGTTGACTGGACGGGCTCTGGAAACACCATATATTTT

clone_size: -
d_call: -
j_call: TRBJ2-4
v_call: TRBV28
cdr3_aa: CASSHYPLETQAKNIQYF
cdr3_nt: TGTGCCAGCTCACATTACCCCTTGGAAACCCAGGCCAAAAACATTCAGTACTTC

clone_size: -
d_call: -
j_call: TRBJ1-1
v_call: TRBV29-1
cdr3_aa: CSVDQGGNTEAFF
cdr3_nt: TGCAGCGTAGACCAGGGTGGGAACACTGAAGCTTTCTTT

clone_size: few
d_call: -
j_call: TRBJ2-1
v_call: TRBV20-1
cdr3_aa: CSARAVYSYNEQFF
cdr3_nt: TGCAGTGCTAGGGCAGTCTACTCCTACAATGAGCAGTTCTTC

clone_size: once
d_call: TRBD2
j_call: TRBJ2-1
v_call: TRBV7-8
cdr3_aa: CACRTWGLAGDGNEQFF
cdr3_nt: TGTGCCTGCAGAACTTGGGGACTAGCGGGAGACGGCAATGAGCAGTTCTTC

clone_size: -
d_call: -
j_call: TRBJ2-3
v_call: TRBV15
cdr3_aa: CATSSYPFPDTQYF
cdr3_nt: TGTGCCACCAGCAGCTATCCCTTCCCAGATACGCAGTATTTT

clone_size: -
d_call: -
j_call: TRBJ2-7
v_call: TRBV7-2
cdr3_aa: CASSLPPHEQYF
cdr3_nt: TGTGCCAGCAGCTTACCACCCCACGAGCAGTACTTC

clone_size: -
d_call: TRBD2
j_call: TRBJ2-1
v_call: TRBV29-1
cdr3_aa: CSVGLAGVHEQFF
cdr3_nt: TGCAGCGTGGGACTAGCGGGAGTTCATGAGCAGTTCTTC

clone_size: -
d_call: TRBD1
j_call: TRBJ2-2
v_call: TRBV7-8
cdr3_aa: CASSPYGQGAGELFF
cdr3_nt: TGTGCCAGCAGCCCGTACGGACAGGGGGCCGGGGAGCTGTTTTTT

clone_size: few
d_call: TRBD2
j_call: TRBJ2-1
v_call: TRBV4-2
cdr3_aa: CASSQGTSGRVYNEQFF
cdr3_nt: TGTGCCAGCAGCCAAGGGACTAGCGGGAGGGTATACAATGAGCAGTTCTTC

clone_size: few
d_call: -
j_call: TRBJ2-3
v_call: TRBV28
cdr3_aa: CASSPTPGHLPGTDTQYF
cdr3_nt: TGTGCCAGCAGTCCGACTCCGGGACACCTACCGGGCACAGATACGCAGTATTTT

clone_size: -
d_call: -
j_call: TRBJ2-1
v_call: TRBV4-1
cdr3_aa: CASSQEGVGEQFF
cdr3_nt: TGCGCCAGCAGCCAAGAGGGTGTGGGTGAGCAGTTCTTC

clone_size: -
d_call: -
j_call: TRBJ2-3
v_call: TRBV4-3
cdr3_aa: CASSQEAVRTDTQYF
cdr3_nt: TGCGCCAGCAGCCAAGAGGCGGTACGCACAGATACGCAGTATTTT

clone_size: -
d_call: -
j_call: TRBJ2-3
v_call: TRBV10-3
cdr3_aa: CAISEPSTSTDTQYF
cdr3_nt: TGTGCCATCAGTGAGCCAAGCACCAGTACAGATACGCAGTATTTT

clone_size: few
d_call: TRBD1
j_call: TRBJ1-1
v_call: TRBV5-1
cdr3_aa: CASSRGQGAVTEAFF
cdr3_nt: TGCGCCAGCAGCAGGGGACAGGGGGCGGTCACTGAAGCTTTCTTT

clone_size: -
d_call: -
j_call: TRBJ2-7
v_call: TRBV4-3
cdr3_aa: CASSQDWASPYEQYF
cdr3_nt: TGCGCCAGCAGCCAAGATTGGGCCTCCCCCTACGAGCAGTACTTC

clone_size: -
d_call: TRBD1
j_call: TRBJ2-3
v_call: TRBV15
cdr3_aa: CATSTYYSGTEPTDTQYF
cdr3_nt: TGTGCCACCAGCACCTACTACTCCGGGACAGAGCCCACAGATACGCAGTATTTT

clone_size: -
d_call: -
j_call: TRBJ2-7
v_call: TRBV7-2
cdr3_aa: CASSYLPPDGEQYF
cdr3_nt: TGTGCCAGCAGCTATCTCCCCCCTGATGGTGAGCAGTACTTC

clone_size: many
d_call: -
j_call: TRBJ2-3
v_call: TRBV4-2
cdr3_aa: CASSQEGDSTDTQYF
cdr3_nt: TGTGCCAGCAGCCAAGAAGGCGACAGCACAGATACGCAGTATTTT

clone_size: -
d_call: -
j_call: TRBJ2-2
v_call: TRBV6-6
cdr3_aa: CAIEGKNTGELFF
cdr3_nt: TGTGCCATCGAAGGGAAGAACACCGGGGAGCTGTTTTTT

clone_size: few
d_call: -
j_call: TRBJ2-7
v_call: TRBV12-3/TRBV12-4
cdr3_aa: CASSPGDSSYEQYF
cdr3_nt: TGTGCCAGCAGCCCGGGGGACAGCTCCTACGAGCAGTACTTC

clone_size: many
d_call: -
j_call: TRBJ2-1
v_call: TRBV14
cdr3_aa: CASSRMSGPYNEQFF
cdr3_nt: TGTGCCAGCAGCCGCATGAGCGGACCCTACAATGAGCAGTTCTTC

clone_size: -
d_call: TRBD1
j_call: TRBJ2-7
v_call: TRBV7-8
cdr3_aa: CASSLGGQGPYEQYF
cdr3_nt: TGTGCCAGCAGCTTAGGGGGACAGGGTCCCTACGAGCAGTACTTC

clone_size: -
d_call: TRBD2
j_call: TRBJ2-1
v_call: TRBV2
cdr3_aa: CASSATAGHYNEQFF
cdr3_nt: TGTGCCAGCAGCGCGACAGCGGGGCACTACAATGAGCAGTTCTTC

clone_size: -
d_call: TRBD2
j_call: TRBJ2-5
v_call: TRBV5-5
cdr3_aa: CASSLGTGEGETQYF
cdr3_nt: TGTGCCAGCAGCTTGGGGACTGGGGAGGGAGAGACCCAGTACTTC

clone_size: few
d_call: TRBD2
j_call: TRBJ2-3
v_call: TRBV13
cdr3_aa: CASSPTSGGYTDTQYF
cdr3_nt: TGTGCCAGCAGCCCTACTAGCGGCGGGTACACAGATACGCAGTATTTT

clone_size: -
d_call: -
j_call: TRBJ2-1
v_call: TRBV7-8
cdr3_aa: CASSYHVGVDNEQFF
cdr3_nt: TGTGCCAGCAGCTACCACGTGGGTGTCGACAATGAGCAGTTCTTC

clone_size: many
d_call: -
j_call: TRBJ2-5
v_call: TRBV10-3
cdr3_aa: CAINSGGGETQYF
cdr3_nt: TGTGCCATCAACTCGGGGGGCGGAGAGACCCAGTACTTC

clone_size: few
d_call: TRBD1
j_call: TRBJ1-2
v_call: TRBV7-9
cdr3_aa: CASSDRGYGYTF
cdr3_nt: TGTGCCAGCAGCGACAGGGGATATGGCTACACCTTC

clone_size: many
d_call: TRBD2
j_call: TRBJ2-7
v_call: TRBV12-3/TRBV12-4
cdr3_aa: CASSPGGQTYEQYF
cdr3_nt: TGTGCCAGCAGCCCGGGGGGGCAAACCTACGAGCAGTACTTC

clone_size: -
d_call: TRBD1
j_call: TRBJ2-7
v_call: TRBV30
cdr3_aa: CAWSGTESYEQYF
cdr3_nt: TGTGCCTGGTCCGGGACAGAGTCCTACGAGCAGTACTTC

clone_size: few
d_call: TRBD2
j_call: TRBJ2-2
v_call: TRBV6-1
cdr3_aa: CASSASGENTGELFF
cdr3_nt: TGTGCCAGCAGTGCCAGCGGGGAGAACACCGGGGAGCTGTTTTTT

clone_size: few
d_call: -
j_call: TRBJ1-5
v_call: TRBV24-1
cdr3_aa: CATSDSWGSNQPQHF
cdr3_nt: TGTGCCACCAGTGATTCCTGGGGCTCGAATCAGCCCCAGCATTTT

clone_size: few
d_call: -
j_call: TRBJ2-1
v_call: TRBV20-1
cdr3_aa: CSARDDRQGNLYNEQFF
cdr3_nt: TGCAGTGCTAGAGATGACAGGCAAGGTAACTTATACAATGAGCAGTTCTTC

clone_size: -
d_call: -
j_call: TRBJ2-3
v_call: TRBV7-3
cdr3_aa: CASSFSPSLGNTQYF
cdr3_nt: TGTGCCAGCAGCTTCTCCCCGTCCCTAGGGAATACGCAGTATTTT

clone_size: many
d_call: -
j_call: TRBJ2-3
v_call: TRBV6-2/TRBV6-3
cdr3_aa: CASSYSSFGTYF
cdr3_nt: TGTGCCAGCAGTTACTCCTCTTTCGGGACATATTTT

clone_size: few
d_call: -
j_call: TRBJ2-2
v_call: TRBV9
cdr3_aa: CASSGPGLTNTGELFF
cdr3_nt: TGTGCCAGCAGTGGTCCGGGACTCACGAACACCGGGGAGCTGTTTTTT

clone_size: few
d_call: -
j_call: TRBJ2-3
v_call: TRBV10-1
cdr3_aa: CASSELGTGQSTDTQYF
cdr3_nt: TGCGCCAGCAGTGAGCTAGGGACGGGACAAAGCACAGATACGCAGTATTTT

clone_size: -
d_call: -
j_call: TRBJ2-3
v_call: TRBV12-3/TRBV12-4
cdr3_aa: CASSLSGGESTDTQYF
cdr3_nt: TGTGCCAGCAGTTTATCGGGGGGCGAGAGCACAGATACGCAGTATTTT

clone_size: few
d_call: TRBD2
j_call: TRBJ2-1
v_call: TRBV28
cdr3_aa: CASSFLSGGAYNEQFF
cdr3_nt: TGTGCCAGCAGTTTCCTAAGCGGGGGGGCCTACAATGAGCAGTTCTTC

clone_size: few
d_call: -
j_call: TRBJ1-1
v_call: TRBV5-1
cdr3_aa: CASSLALSVTEAFF
cdr3_nt: TGCGCCAGCAGCTTGGCCCTGTCAGTCACTGAAGCTTTCTTT

clone_size: -
d_call: -
j_call: TRBJ2-2
v_call: TRBV27
cdr3_aa: CASSMTVRAGTGELFF
cdr3_nt: TGTGCCAGCAGCATGACCGTCCGAGCGGGCACCGGGGAGCTGTTTTTT

clone_size: few
d_call: -
j_call: TRBJ2-5
v_call: TRBV28
cdr3_aa: CASRGGLGAIGETQYF
cdr3_nt: TGTGCCAGCAGAGGGGGGTTAGGGGCGATAGGAGAGACCCAGTACTTC

clone_size: few
d_call: -
j_call: TRBJ2-7
v_call: TRBV11-2
cdr3_aa: CASSTRPGVGDSYEQYF
cdr3_nt: TGTGCCAGCAGCACTAGGCCGGGGGTCGGGGACTCCTACGAGCAGTACTTC

clone_size: many
d_call: -
j_call: TRBJ2-7
v_call: TRBV28
cdr3_aa: CASSLGGRGTYEQYF
cdr3_nt: TGTGCCAGCAGTTTAGGGGGCCGGGGGACCTACGAGCAGTACTTC

clone_size: -
d_call: -
j_call: TRBJ2-7
v_call: TRBV19
cdr3_aa: CASSPEPGHPTYEQYF
cdr3_nt: TGTGCCAGTAGTCCTGAACCGGGACACCCAACCTACGAGCAGTACTTC

clone_size: few
d_call: -
j_call: TRBJ2-7
v_call: TRBV9
cdr3_aa: CASSVDPRTGTYEQYF
cdr3_nt: TGTGCCAGCAGCGTAGACCCAAGGACGGGAACCTACGAGCAGTACTTC

clone_size: few
d_call: TRBD1
j_call: TRBJ2-7
v_call: TRBV28
cdr3_aa: CASSWGTGVDEQYF
cdr3_nt: TGTGCCAGCAGTTGGGGGACAGGTGTGGACGAGCAGTACTTC

clone_size: -
d_call: TRBD2
j_call: TRBJ2-3
v_call: TRBV9
cdr3_aa: CASSVGGLALDTQYF
cdr3_nt: TGTGCCAGCAGCGTAGGGGGACTAGCGTTAGATACGCAGTATTTT

clone_size: many
d_call: -
j_call: TRBJ1-5
v_call: TRBV28
cdr3_aa: CASSFNHQVDGSNQPQHF
cdr3_nt: TGTGCCAGCAGTTTTAATCACCAAGTGGACGGGAGCAATCAGCCCCAGCATTTT